These T cell receptor beta chains were read from a single sample in a study of Ad26.COV2.S vaccination and SARS-CoV-2 variants. Some clones are missing from TCRdb's copy, which holds only in-frame ones; the method was immunoSEQ multiplex PCR. This table has roughly 410,000 clones, 83% appearing once. The sequences come from peripheral blood, collected in a trial of Ad26.COV2.S vaccine versus placebo. These receptors all come from a person between 18 and 59 years old who received the Ad26.COV2.S COVID-19 vaccine or a placebo. The CDR3 runs from the conserved cysteine through the conserved F or W. A D gene is named only where the DNA matches it firmly. Part of the rows lack a size; the others show once, few, many or a class for expanded clones.

TRBJ2-3 NA NA TRBV19 CASSIRGWGDTQYF TGTGCCAGTAGTATTAGGGGATGGGGGGATACGCAGTATTTT
TRBJ2-7 NA NA TRBV30 CAWSRLPYEQYF TGTGCCTGGAGTCGACTTCCCTACGAGCAGTACTTC
TRBJ2-2 NA NA TRBV30 CAWSSGIATGELFF TGTGCCTGGAGTAGTGGGATTGCCACCGGGGAGCTGTTTTTT
TRBJ1-2 NA NA TRBV19 CASSMDPRVYGYTF TGTGCCAGTAGTATGGACCCACGGGTCTATGGCTACACCTTC
TRBJ1-2 NA NA TRBV30 CAWSAQGYGYTF TGTGCCTGGAGTGCACAAGGATATGGCTACACCTTC
TRBJ1-2 NA NA TRBV5-1 CASSFSLRPRNYGYTF TGCGCCAGCAGCTTTTCGCTTCGTCCCCGCAACTATGGCTACACCTTC
TRBJ1-1 NA NA TRBV25-1 CASSESGENTEAFF TGTGCCAGCAGTGAATCAGGGGAGAACACTGAAGCTTTCTTT
TRBJ2-7 NA NA TRBV12-3/TRBV12-4 CASKDFYEQYF TGTGCCAGCAAGGATTTTTACGAGCAGTACTTC
TRBJ1-2 NA NA TRBV25-1 CASRDFLNYGYTF TGTGCCAGCCGGGACTTCTTGAACTATGGCTACACCTTC
TRBJ2-5 NA NA TRBV9 CASSLTPGVVETQYF TGTGCCAGCAGCCTGACCCCGGGGGTGGTAGAGACCCAGTACTTC
TRBJ1-3 few NA TRBV7-9 CASSTGGGGNTIYF TGTGCCAGCAGCACCGGAGGAGGAGGAAACACCATATATTTT
TRBJ1-5 NA TRBD1 TRBV28 CASSSGTGIGNQPQHF TGTGCCAGCAGTTCCGGGACAGGGATCGGCAATCAGCCCCAGCATTTT
TRBJ2-1 many TRBD2 TRBV29-1 CSVESGTSGGNEQFF TGCAGCGTCGAATCTGGGACTAGCGGGGGAAATGAGCAGTTCTTC
TRBJ1-1 NA NA TRBV6-5 CASSYDRRGTTEAFF TGTGCCAGCAGTTATGACAGGCGGGGAACGACTGAAGCTTTCTTT
TRBJ1-3 NA TRBD1 TRBV7-2 CASSRTGVAGNTIYF TGTGCCAGCAGTCGGACAGGGGTAGCTGGAAACACCATATATTTT
TRBJ1-6 NA NA TRBV6-1 CASSETTPLHF TGTGCCAGCAGTGAAACGACACCCCTCCACTTT
TRBJ2-3 NA TRBD2 TRBV5-4 CASTPRERGTADTQYF TGTGCCAGCACCCCTCGGGAGCGGGGAACGGCAGATACGCAGTATTTT
TRBJ2-3 NA NA TRBV19 CASRGLESGTDTQYF TGTGCCAGTAGGGGGTTGGAGTCGGGCACAGATACGCAGTATTTT
TRBJ1-1 NA NA TRBV23-1 CASSQSSGRTEAFF TGCGCCAGCAGTCAATCGAGCGGGAGGACTGAAGCTTTCTTT
TRBJ2-1 NA TRBD2 TRBV12-5 CASGLVLSGRAPNEQFF TGTGCTAGTGGTTTGGTGTTAAGCGGGAGGGCCCCCAATGAGCAGTTCTTC
TRBJ1-2 NA NA TRBV20-1 CSAREKIGYTF TGCAGTGCTAGAGAGAAAATCGGCTACACCTTC
TRBJ2-3 NA TRBD2 TRBV4-1 CASSQPTSGRRPDTQYF TGCGCCAGCAGCCAGCCGACTAGCGGGAGAAGGCCTGATACGCAGTATTTT
TRBJ1-4 few NA TRBV5-4 CASSSGGAWNEKLFF TGTGCCAGCAGCTCCGGGGGCGCATGGAATGAAAAACTGTTTTTT
TRBJ1-5 NA NA TRBV19 CASSILGRAHQPQHF TGTGCCAGTAGTATACTGGGCAGGGCCCATCAGCCCCAGCATTTT
TRBJ1-5 NA NA TRBV6-2/TRBV6-3 CASSAWDSSNQPQHF TGTGCCAGCAGTGCTTGGGATTCGAGCAATCAGCCCCAGCATTTT
TRBJ1-1 NA NA TRBV2 CASSEEQAPPHEAFF TGTGCCAGCAGTGAGGAACAGGCCCCTCCTCACGAAGCTTTCTTT
TRBJ2-6 NA NA TRBV6-5 CASSYGWTGANVLTF TGTGCCAGCAGTTACGGCTGGACTGGGGCCAACGTCCTGACTTTC
TRBJ2-3 few NA TRBV4-3 CASSQDPHLSPDTQYF TGCGCCAGCAGCCAGGACCCGCATCTAAGCCCAGATACGCAGTATTTT
TRBJ1-3 NA NA TRBV2 CASEGSGNTIYF TGTGCCAGCGAGGGATCTGGAAACACCATATATTTT
TRBJ1-4 NA NA TRBV7-2 CASSLTWVGEKLFF TGTGCCAGCAGCCTCACCTGGGTTGGGGAAAAACTGTTTTTT
TRBJ2-3 NA NA TRBV3-1/TRBV3-2 CASSVSGSNTDTQYF TGTGCCAGCAGCGTTTCGGGGAGTAACACAGATACGCAGTATTTT
TRBJ2-5 once TRBD2 TRBV9 CASSRASGLQETQYF TGTGCCAGCAGCAGGGCTAGCGGACTTCAAGAGACCCAGTACTTC
TRBJ2-1 NA NA TRBV9 CASSVSARNEQFF TGTGCCAGCAGCGTGTCAGCCCGCAATGAGCAGTTCTTC